Included here is one T cell receptor beta chain sequence, with context. As yet, its antigen is unknown. The sample carries other DNA sequences with the same CDR3. TCRdb keeps only in-frame clones here, not all; method: immunoSEQ multiplex PCR. The sample includes about 98,000 clones, roughly nine tenths of them seen just once. V lost 3 bases, J lost 1 base, and 2 bases stayed unmatched. The CDR3 spans 15 residues. Germline lookup yields CDR1 SGHRS and CDR2 YFSETQ. These data are taken from a study of cytomegalovirus exposure and HLA in healthy donors. Among the 120 or so subjects of the validation cohort, separate from the roughly 670-subject first cohort, were the donors. Whole-study findings and limits: The study put about 180 TCR beta chains on its list as cytomegalovirus-associated. Rare sequences made up most TCRs, while some public TCRs were found in many donors.

The receptor's source is a woman aged 30 to 39 in good health and CMV-seronegative. The chain recombines TRBV5-1 with TRBJ2-5, with TRBD2 matching over 11 bases. The specimen was PBMCs. The CDR3 loop is CASSYGTSGQETQYF. CDR3 sequence (DNA): TGCGCCAGCAGCTACGGGACTAGCGGCCAAGAGACCCAGTACTTC.